The clone carrying this T cell receptor beta chain was seen repeatedly, ten times or more. Its matching antigen is unknown. The data are from a study of CD8 T cells in ankylosing spondylitis. Study results and caveats: Fewer than ten highly homologous variants made up a TCR beta motif, and this motif appeared characteristic of ankylosing spondylitis blood.

The length of the CDR3 is 13 residues. The V segment lost 5 bases and the J segment 3 bases; nucleotides outside the gene matches: 3. Germline CDR1 reads DFQATT; CDR2 reads SNEGSKA (reference sequence). MiXCR was run by TCRdb on the 5' RACE reads, yielding one entry per CDR3 protein. The sample contains about 500,000 distinct CDR3 sequences, approximately 5% of which appear only once. The chain has TRBV20-1 and TRBJ1-5, with 8 bases matching TRBD1. Sequenced sample: blood, either unsorted or a sorted T cell fraction (not recorded which). This TCR came from a male donor with ankylosing spondylitis. CDR3 sequence: CSAARGPNQPQHF. Here the CDR3 DNA reads TGCAGTGCTGCCAGGGGGCCCAATCAGCCCCAGCATTTT.